In its sample, the clone carrying this TCR beta chain was seen a few times. These data belong to a study of human T cells and chemical hapten exposure. Background on the study: Throughout a study of approximately 5 months, patients underwent weekly scalp administration of diphenylcyclopropenone doses. Slight differences in pooled library volume were the main source of varying TCR yields across samples.

Germline CDR1 LGHNA, CDR2 YNFKEQ. Trimming shortened V by 1 base and J by 5 bases, and 15 bases separated the two germline ends. The CDR3 spans 15 residues. TCRdb redid the calling of the RACE reads with MiXCR, one entry per CDR3 protein. The sample has about 160,000 distinct CDR3 sequences; around a quarter are singletons. Time point given: patch test 3, about 24 weeks after DPC sensitization. Treatment given: therapeutic diphenylcyclopropenone sensitization with weekly scalp DPC. The chain joins TRBV4-2 to TRBJ2-7, with a tentative D call TRBD1 (5 bases). Sequenced here: whole blood, sampled in connection with sensitization to the hapten diphenylcyclopropenone (DPC). The TCR comes from a woman aged 18-29 years with alopecia areata. Some clones in this sample may be carry-over from other donors' samples. Here the CDR3 reads CASSQVLAKGDEQYF. The CDR3 DNA sequence: TGTGCCAGCAGCCAAGTTTTGGCCAAAGGGGACGAGCAGTACTTC.